This T cell receptor beta chain derives from a study of OX40 agonist ivuxolimab in advanced cancers. The study in broad terms: Ivuxolimab was a fully human IgG2 agonistic monoclonal antibody targeting the costimulatory receptor OX40 (CD134). Intravenous ivuxolimab was administered to patients every 2 weeks at six dose levels: 0.01, 0.1, 0.3, 1.5, 3 and 10 mg/kg. Of the roughly 54 patients in dose escalation, 19 had hepatocellular carcinoma, some 15 had melanoma, 9 had renal cell carcinoma and 9 had head and neck cancer. In the dose-escalation cohort, nearly 85% of patients were male, and the mean age was around 65 years with a range of roughly 23 to 79. Patients were allowed to have had prior anti-PD-1, anti-PD-L1 or anti-CTLA-4 therapy, and 40% of the dose-escalation patients had previously received checkpoint inhibitors. Partial responses were achieved by three dose-escalation patients, of whom one had hepatocellular carcinoma and two had cutaneous melanoma. The purpose of peripheral TCRbeta sequencing was to test whether ivuxolimab changed TCR sequence diversity and led to clonal T-cell expansion. The monotherapy dose-escalation portion (N ≈ 56 patients) of the phase I ivuxolimab trial is reported in the paper. Here is what the overall study found, with its caveats: Low levels of normalized T-cell clonal expansion were also seen in some patients who did not respond. At doses of 0.1 to 3.0 mg/kg, clonal expansion of both CD4+ and CD8+ T cells in blood was seen between baseline and week 6. On average, CD8+ T cells showed more expanded clones than CD4+ T cells after ivuxolimab. The antigen specificity of the peripheral T cells that underwent clonal expansion was not determined. In the 0.1-3.0 mg/kg groups, partial responders had among the lowest normalized peripheral clonal expansion, particularly in CD8+ T cells.

To sequence the TCRbeta CDR3 region, genomic DNA was isolated from the sorted cells. The immunoSEQ Assay was used for sequencing of TCRbeta CDR3 regions. What TCRdb holds here is the immuneACCESS table cut down to in-frame rearrangements. Part of the clones is not present; checked against another copy, under half of the missing clones reflect an unresolved V gene, and the others are unexplained. This sample holds 20,000 to 25,000 clones; roughly 82% were observed only once. The ten most abundant clones make up about a third of the sample. CDR1 is given as LNHDA and CDR2 as SQIVND, both from the germline V gene (reference sequence). The CDR3 runs 17 amino acids, cysteine and phenylalanine included. Of the read, only the CDR3 DNA is kept; its 51 bases are in frame from base 1. Trimming leaves V shorter by 4 bases and J shorter by 5 bases, with the junction holding 15 bases beyond the gene matches. Concerning this clone itself: There is no known antigen for this receptor. No clone much larger than this one lies a single base away; base qualities are absent.

The trial excluded patients who had a history of autoimmune disease or were on systemic immunosuppression. Peripheral blood for TCR sequencing was collected from all dose cohorts at baseline, on cycle 4 day 1, and on cycle 7 day 1. The samples were taken from a phase I, first-in-human, multicenter, open-label dose-escalation trial of ivuxolimab. The trial enrolled adults with locally advanced or metastatic head and neck squamous cell, hepatocellular, melanoma or renal cell carcinoma. Before TCR sequencing, CD4+ and CD8+ T cells were separately sorted from peripheral blood. The chain couples TRBV19 to TRBJ2-7, with 9 junctional bases fitting TRBD2. The receptor was isolated from an adult with an advanced solid tumor such as melanoma, head and neck, liver or kidney cancer. The sample in question was CD4+ or CD8+ T cells sorted from blood, obtained in a trial of the OX40 agonist ivuxolimab. The bases read TGTGCCAGTAGTACGTCCGCCCTATCGGGACTAGCAAACGAGCAGTACTTC. Its protein product is CASSTSALSGLANEQYF. Reference TRBV19 and TRBJ2-7 proteins supply the regions before and after the CDR3; the full variable domain is: DGGITQSPKYLFRKEGQNVTLSCEQNLNHDAMYWYRQDPGQGLRLIYYSQIVNDFQKGDIAEGYSVSREKKESFPLTVTSAQKNPTAFYLCASSTSALSGLANEQYFGPGTRLTVT.